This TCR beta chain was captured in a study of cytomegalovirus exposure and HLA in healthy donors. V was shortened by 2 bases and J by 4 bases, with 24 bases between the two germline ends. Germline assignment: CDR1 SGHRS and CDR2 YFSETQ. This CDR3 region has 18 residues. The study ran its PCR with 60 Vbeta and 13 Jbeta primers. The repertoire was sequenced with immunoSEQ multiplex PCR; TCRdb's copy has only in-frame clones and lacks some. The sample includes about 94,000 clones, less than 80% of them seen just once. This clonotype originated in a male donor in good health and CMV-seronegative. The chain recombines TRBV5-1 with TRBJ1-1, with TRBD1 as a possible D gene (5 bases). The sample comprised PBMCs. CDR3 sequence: CASSLDPGLRLLSTEAFF. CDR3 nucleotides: TGCGCCAGCAGCTTAGACCCGGGACTTCGTCTCCTGAGCACTGAAGCTTTCTTT.